A single sample is the source of the 17 T cell receptor beta chains below, sequenced in a study of patients and donors after allogeneic stem cell transplantation. One entry per CDR3 protein results from TCRdb running MiXCR on the RT-PCR reads. Of 400,000 to 450,000 distinct CDR3 sequences listed, around 16% were seen once; the top ten hold about 7%. Sequencing input: blood, either unsorted or a sorted T cell fraction (not recorded which). All receptors come from a human donor who was either an allogeneic HSCT recipient or a stem cell or donor lymphocyte infusion donor (not recorded which). It is not recorded whose cells these are; they may come from a transplant donor.

J is TRBJ2-1 and V is TRBV24-1; D is undetermined. V was pared by 3 bases and J by 8 bases, with 16 bases between. Germline CDR1 KGHDR, CDR2 SFDVKD. The CDR3 consists of 15 residues. CDR3 DNA: TGTGCCACCAGTGATCTGGGCAGATCTAACCATGAGCAGTTCTTC. Its translation: CATSDLGRSNHEQFF.

The V gene is TRBV6-2 or TRBV6-3, the J gene TRBJ1-2; TRBD1 is a possible D gene (6 bases). CDR1 and CDR2 (germline): MNHEY, SVGEGT. The V end was cut by 2 bases, the J end by 4 bases, with 11 bases between. This CDR3 has 14 residues. The CDR3 DNA reads as TGTGCCAGCAGTTACCATGGAGGGGGCTATGGCTACACCTTC. Translation: CASSYHGGGYGYTF.

This chain uses TRBV9 with TRBJ1-3; a possible D gene is TRBD1 (5 bases). The CDR3 extends over 19 amino acids. The germline V and J ends were trimmed by 1 base and 0 bases, with 20 bases remaining between them. The germline CDR1 and CDR2 sequences are SGDLS and YYNGEE. The DNA for the CDR3 is TGTGCCAGCAGCGTATTACCGGGATTCGGGACCAGCTCTGGAAACACCATATATTTT. Translated: CASSVLPGFGTSSGNTIYF.

The chain employs TRBV20-1 and TRBJ2-5, with TRBD2 identical over 9 bases. The CDR3 length is 13 residues. In germline, CDR1 is DFQATT, CDR2 SNEGSKA (reference sequence). V lost 2 bases to trimming and J lost 9 bases; unmatched junction nucleotides: 7. The CDR3 sequence is CSARSSSGVAQYF. The CDR3 DNA is TGCAGTGCTAGATCGTCTAGCGGGGTGGCCCAGTACTTC.

This clonotype came up a few times. This chain links TRBV7-9 with TRBJ1-6; D gene ambiguous. The CDR3 extends over 13 amino acids. The germline gives CDR1 SEHNR, CDR2 FQNEAQ (reference sequence). V lost 3 bases to trimming and J lost 7 bases, with 7 bases between them. For the CDR3, the DNA is TGTGCCAGCAGCTTTGAAGGAAATTCACCCCTCCACTTT. This sequence encodes CASSFEGNSPLHF.

The chain combines TRBV5-7 with TRBJ2-1, with unresolved D. TRBV5-7 is given ORF status, its function remaining uncertain. V was clipped by 4 bases and J by 2 bases, with 16 bases between them. There are 16 residues in the CDR3. The DNA for the CDR3 is TGTGCCAGCAGCAGTGGCCAACCTTTTACCTACAATGAGCAGTTCTTC. It specifies CASSSGQPFTYNEQFF.

The J gene is TRBJ1-1, the V gene TRBV5-1; D unresolved. V gave up 4 bases and J gave up 6 bases, with 13 bases separating them. Germline CDR1 reads SGHRS; CDR2 reads YFSETQ. The CDR3 runs to 13 residues. The chain's CDR3 is CASSTGEIAEAFF. CDR3 coding DNA: TGCGCCAGCAGCACCGGGGAGATCGCTGAAGCTTTCTTT.

The gene calls are TRBV29-1 and TRBJ1-2; TRBD1 agrees at 8 bases. Germline CDR1 and CDR2: SQVTM and ANQGSEA. The CDR3 contains 13 residues. Trimming cost V 4 bases and J 4 bases; bases outside gene matches: 5. The CDR3 reads CSVATGTGYGYTF. The CDR3 DNA follows: TGCAGCGTTGCAACCGGGACAGGCTATGGCTACACCTTC.

This clonotype was seen a handful of times. The rearrangement uses TRBV5-1 and TRBJ2-7, with TRBD2 matching 12 bases. This CDR3 contains 17 residues. CDR1 is SGHRS, CDR2 YFSETQ, per germline. V shed 1 base, J shed 2 bases, and the junction held 7 bases outside the gene matches. The CDR3 loop is CASSLRSSGGVAYEQYF. The CDR3 DNA is TGCGCCAGCAGCTTGAGATCTAGCGGGGGGGTGGCCTACGAGCAGTACTTC.

The chain recombines TRBV11-1 with TRBJ2-3, with D perhaps TRBD1 (5 bases). CDR3 length: 18 residues. Trimming pared 6 bases from V and 6 bases from J, leaving 28 bases between. Germline values: CDR1 SGHAT, CDR2 FQDESV (reference sequence). Written as DNA, the CDR3 is TGTGCCAGCAGTTCCCCTGGGGCAGGCCAATGGGTTGGTGATACGCAGTATTTT. Its protein product is CASSSPGAGQWVGDTQYF. Using reference TRBV11-1 and TRBJ2-3 for the parts outside the CDR3, the full variable domain is EAEVAQSPRYKITEKSQAVAFWCDPISGHATLYWYRQILGQGPELLVQFQDESVVDDSQLPKDRFSAERLKGVDSTLKIQPAELGDSAMYLCASSSPGAGQWVGDTQYFGPGTRLTVL.

Only a few counts were recorded for this clonotype. The chain recombines TRBV5-1 with TRBJ1-3; unclear D gene. Trimming took 0 bases from V and 3 from J, leaving 7 bases between them. CDR1 and CDR2 from the germline V gene are SGHRS and YFSETQ. The CDR3 is made up of 14 amino acids. In DNA form, the CDR3 reads TGCGCCAGCAGCTTGGGGATGGTTGGAAACACCATATATTTT. It yields the protein CASSLGMVGNTIYF.

This clonotype was picked up a small number of times. The gene calls are TRBV7-9 and TRBJ1-2; maybe TRBD1 (5 bases). Germline CDR1 and CDR2: SEHNR and FQNEAQ (reference sequence). V was pared by 1 base and J by 8 bases, with 14 bases between. The CDR3 length is 14 residues. CDR3: CASSLGGPRRGYTF. CDR3 DNA sequence: TGTGCCAGCAGCTTAGGGGGACCCCGGCGAGGCTACACCTTC.

This chain connects TRBV6-2 or TRBV6-3 to TRBJ1-2, with a possible D match to TRBD1 (5 bases). The CDR3 has 14 residues. V lost 2 bases to trimming and J lost 7 bases, with 14 bases between them. Germline V gene sequence: CDR1 MNHEY, CDR2 SVGEGT. The CDR3 region is CASSYRRVRSGYTF. The CDR3 DNA is TGTGCCAGCAGTTACCGCAGGGTCAGGAGTGGCTACACCTTC.

This rearrangement joins TRBV10-3 to TRBJ2-1, with 8 bases identical to TRBD2. Per germline, CDR1 ENHRY and CDR2 SYGVKD. The CDR3 length is 18 residues. Unmatched junction bases numbered 18, after V lost 11 bases and J lost 0 bases. The CDR3 DNA follows: TGTGCCGGATCCCCGGGACTAGTCGGGCAAGACTCCTACAATGAGCAGTTCTTC. It specifies CAGSPGLVGQDSYNEQFF.

This rearrangement joins TRBV5-1 to TRBJ1-1, with D uncertain. Germline V gene sequence: CDR1 SGHRS, CDR2 YFSETQ. There are 13 residues in the CDR3. Trimming removed 4 bases at V and 6 bases at J, with 13 bases between. CDR3 amino acids: CASSHVHGAEAFF. The CDR3 coding sequence is TGCGCCAGCAGCCACGTCCACGGAGCTGAAGCTTTCTTT.

This chain joins TRBV7-9 and TRBJ2-1; 8 bases are shared with TRBD1. The germline V gene encodes CDR1 SEHNR and CDR2 FQNEAQ (reference sequence). Trimming removed 4 bases from V and 3 bases from J; junction bases left unmatched: 2. This CDR3 has 14 residues. The CDR3 here is CASSSGQGYNEQFF. CDR3 bases: TGTGCCAGCAGCTCTGGACAGGGCTACAATGAGCAGTTCTTC.

The chain links TRBV3-1 to TRBJ1-2; no clear D. Germline V gene lookup returns CDR1 LGHDT and CDR2 YNNKEL (reference sequence). Trimming left V 2 bases short and J 4 bases short, with 11 bases between. This CDR3 has 14 amino acids. The CDR3 here is CASSQSVDPYGYTF. Written as DNA, the CDR3 is TGTGCCAGCAGCCAATCGGTCGATCCCTATGGCTACACCTTC.